The present entry profiles one T cell receptor beta chain with its context. Its antigen is as yet unknown. The method was immunoSEQ multiplex PCR; TCRdb's version includes in-frame clones alone and lacks a portion of them. This sample has about 140,000 clones, with roughly 90% found just once. These data belong to a study of T cell responses to AZD1222 COVID-19 vaccine. Broader study findings: Females outnumbered males among donors, who were mostly white British; clonal diversity was possibly underestimated. Dominant CD4 TCR responses targeted spike regions 160-218 and 743-854. Repertoires in all cases were sampled only once the peak T cell response had passed.

Trimming at V came to 3 bases and at J to 8 bases, leaving 8 bases not matched to a gene. The CDR3 consists of 15 residues. Germline-derived CDR1 and CDR2 are KGHDR and SFDVKD. The source material was peripheral blood, sampled 28 days after the second AZD1222 dose. V gene TRBV24-1 combines with J gene TRBJ2-3; 9 positions match TRBD1. The sequence derives from an adult who received the AZD1222 COVID-19 vaccine. The chain's CDR3 is CATSDPGTGPSTQYF. The CDR3 nucleotides are TGTGCCACCAGTGATCCCGGGACAGGGCCTAGTACGCAGTATTTT.